This T cell receptor (beta chain) was retrieved from a study of Graves' ophthalmopathy and Graves' hyperthyroidism. Whole-study findings and limits: A model of 13 signatures distinguished ophthalmopathy from stable hyperthyroidism at approximately 89% sensitivity and 70% to 84% specificity. The model achieved 70.59% sensitivity and 72.22% specificity for ophthalmopathy progression.

Beta-chain TCR CDR3 regions were amplified from RNA transcripts. The authors performed first-round RT-PCR with HTBI primers and then a second-round multiplex PCR. Using its own MiXCR run on the multiplex PCR reads, TCRdb lists one record per CDR3 protein. There are about 1.2 million distinct CDR3 sequences in the sample; 35% to 40% occur only once, and 8.5% to 14% lies in the top ten. This clonotype was picked up many times. Its antigen is not identified. Sequencing input: peripheral blood or thyroid tissue (not recorded which). This receptor was identified in an adult man with Graves' hyperthyroidism.

In nucleotides, the CDR3 is TGTGCCAGCAGCTTTTCTGGGGCGCATAACTATGGCTACACCTTC. Translating it yields CASSFSGAHNYGYTF. The chain recombines TRBV7-8 with TRBJ1-2; perhaps TRBD1 as D (5 bases). The germline CDR1 and CDR2 sequences are SGHVS and FQNEAQ. This CDR3 has 15 amino acids. V lost 3 bases to trimming and J lost 1 base, with 12 bases between them.